This T cell receptor (beta chain) was obtained from a study of T cell responses to AZD1222 COVID-19 vaccine. Samples with a second dose at about 4 or about 12 weeks were pooled together. The trim removed 4 bases at V and 3 bases at J, leaving 5 bases unmatched. This CDR3 spans 13 amino acids. CDR1 is SQVTM and CDR2 is ANQGSEA in the germline V gene. Notes on this clone: Its antigen is not identified.

General study findings and limits: The breadth and depth of Spike-specific TCRs increased once two AZD1222 doses had been given. Donors, mostly white British, included more females; clonal diversity was possibly underestimated. Repertoires were collected only later (after the peak T cell response had occurred).

Produced via immunoSEQ multiplex PCR; TCRdb's table is partial and in-frame only. The table shows over 130,000 clones, with roughly 92% occurring only once. Sequenced here: peripheral blood, sampled 28 days after the second AZD1222 dose. The clonotype originates from an adult who received the AZD1222 COVID-19 vaccine. V gene TRBV29-1 combines with J gene TRBJ1-2, with 7 positions matching TRBD1. The CDR3 spells CSVGQGRDYGYTF. The CDR3 region has the DNA TGCAGCGTTGGACAGGGAAGGGACTATGGCTACACCTTC.